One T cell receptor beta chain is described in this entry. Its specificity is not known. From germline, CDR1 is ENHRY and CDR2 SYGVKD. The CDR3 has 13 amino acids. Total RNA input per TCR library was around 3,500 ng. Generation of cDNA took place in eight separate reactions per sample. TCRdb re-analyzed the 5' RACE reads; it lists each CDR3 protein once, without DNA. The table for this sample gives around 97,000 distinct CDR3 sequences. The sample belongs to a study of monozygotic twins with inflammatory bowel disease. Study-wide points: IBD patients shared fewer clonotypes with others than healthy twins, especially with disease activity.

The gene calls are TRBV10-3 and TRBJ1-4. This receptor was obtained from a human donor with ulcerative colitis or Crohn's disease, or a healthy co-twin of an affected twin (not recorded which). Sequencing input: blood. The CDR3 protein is CAIRARTNEKLFF.